This T cell receptor beta chain was captured in a study of blood T cell repertoires in COVID-19. Study summary: Samples came from the United States, Italy and Spain, spanning acute and convalescent COVID-19. Sources were T cells, B-cell-depleted T cells, or PBMCs; the material itself was cDNA or gDNA.

CDR3 size: 16 residues. J was trimmed by 4 bases and V by 6 bases; bases with no gene match: 11. CDR1 and CDR2 (germline): LNHDA, SQIVND (reference sequence). In the original workflow: Nucleated cell counts were estimated from reference gene primer amplification. Sequencing used immunoSEQ multiplex PCR; TCRdb keeps in-frame clones, though not all of them. V and J calls and clone size are given by that table; D and trimming were obtained from the DNA. The sample holds roughly 160,000 clones; around 82% are singletons and the top ten take roughly 2%. The sample was peripheral blood. The chain links TRBV19 to TRBJ2-5; 10 positions agree with TRBD1. The sequence was obtained from an elderly woman with acute or convalescent COVID-19. CDR3 residues: CASSPGQGNRRETQYF. CDR3 DNA: TGTGCCAGTAGCCCGGGACAGGGGAATCGGCGAGAGACCCAGTACTTC.